Listed below are T cell receptor beta chains from one sample, sequenced in a study of shared clonotypes between healthy human individuals. Clones were sequenced by immunoSEQ multiplex PCR, and TCRdb holds only the in-frame ones, with some missing. The data hold roughly 1,800,000 clones, with 85% to 95% observed a single time. Sequenced input: naive CD8+ T cells sorted from blood. All receptors derive from a man between 18 and 35 years old in good health. The conserved cysteine and the conserved F or W are not part of the CDR3 here.

V: TRBV10-2; CDR3: ASGGTDNSPLH
V: TRBV21-1; CDR3: ASSGGTETYYEQY
V: TRBV7-6; CDR3: ASSLYAGEETQY
V: TRBV18; CDR3: ASSAEIAGSYEQY
V: TRBV27; CDR3: ASLPFWGESYEQY
V: TRBV7-9; CDR3: ASSPPGVGEKLF
V: TRBV5-4; CDR3: ASTIGGGQGAHEQY
V: TRBV9; CDR3: ASSAPNRVEAF
V: TRBV19; CDR3: ASSKPGTGFYEQY
V: TRBV18; CDR3: ASSPKEGTGELF
V: TRBV9; CDR3: ASSVARTGGADEQY
V: TRBV2; CDR3: ASSETPEQY
V: TRBV11-3; CDR3: ASSLWQGYEQY
V: TRBV7-6; CDR3: ASSGDTGELF
V: TRBV6-5; CDR3: ASRARGGTEAF
V: TRBV27; CDR3: ASSLSPGETSTDTQY
V: TRBV28; CDR3: ASSLPAMGDREFYEQY
V: TRBV6-6; CDR3: ASSYPGGEQF
V: TRBV9; CDR3: ASSVSGLPINTGELF
V: TRBV30; CDR3: AWRTGSSYEQY
V: TRBV7-9; CDR3: ASSAIGESGANVLT
V: TRBV27; CDR3: ASRTGFDSNQPQH
V: TRBV4-3; CDR3: ASSQVVAGGDTQY
V: TRBV7-8; CDR3: ASSTPTGNTEAF
V: TRBV4-1; CDR3: ASSQDGTSGDYEQY
V: TRBV9; CDR3: ASSPTPDSSYEQY
V: TRBV4-1; CDR3: ASSLQPPNEAF
V: TRBV6-5; CDR3: ASSFGTGTYEQY
V: TRBV7-3; CDR3: ASSLRRGLAKNIQY
V: TRBV2; CDR3: ASSDQGEDSNQPQH